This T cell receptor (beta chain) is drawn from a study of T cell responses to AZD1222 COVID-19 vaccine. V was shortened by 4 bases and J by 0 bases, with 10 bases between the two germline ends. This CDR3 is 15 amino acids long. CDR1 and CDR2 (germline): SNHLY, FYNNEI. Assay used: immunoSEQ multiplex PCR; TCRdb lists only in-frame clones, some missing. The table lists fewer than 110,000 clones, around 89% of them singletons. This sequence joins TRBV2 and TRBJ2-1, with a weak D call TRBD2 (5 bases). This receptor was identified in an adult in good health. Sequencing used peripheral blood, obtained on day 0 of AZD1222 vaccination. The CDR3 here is CASSAVDFSYNEQFF. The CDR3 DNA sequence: TGTGCCAGCAGTGCGGTGGACTTCTCCTACAATGAGCAGTTCTTC.